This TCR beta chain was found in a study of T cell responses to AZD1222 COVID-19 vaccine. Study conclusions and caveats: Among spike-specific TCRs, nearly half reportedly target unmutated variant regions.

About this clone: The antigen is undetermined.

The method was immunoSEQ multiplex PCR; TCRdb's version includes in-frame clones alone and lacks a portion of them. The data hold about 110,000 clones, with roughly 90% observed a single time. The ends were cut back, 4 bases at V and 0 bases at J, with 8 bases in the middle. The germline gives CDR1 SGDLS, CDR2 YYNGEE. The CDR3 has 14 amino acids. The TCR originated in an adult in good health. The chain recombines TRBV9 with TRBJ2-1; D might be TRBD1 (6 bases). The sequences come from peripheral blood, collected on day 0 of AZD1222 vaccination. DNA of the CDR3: TGTGCCAGCAGCAGGGGGAACTCCTACAATGAGCAGTTCTTC. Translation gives CASSRGNSYNEQFF.